Described below is a single T cell receptor beta chain sequence and its context. Its antigen is still unknown. These data originate in a study of T cells after posttransplantation cyclophosphamide. Data came from immunoSEQ multiplex PCR; TCRdb stores just in-frame clones and leaves some out. The table includes roughly 20,000 clones, about 98% detected once. Broader study findings: Recipient CMV seropositivity and CMV reactivation strongly tracked TRB clonality. Later blood repertoires were often dominated by clones from the donor CD8+ memory compartment.

CDR1 LNHDA and CDR2 SQIVND come from the germline V gene (reference sequence). V was clipped by 7 bases and J by 3 bases, with 13 bases between them. This CDR3 contains 13 residues. Cells defined as naive were viable CD3+CD4+ or CD3+CD8+ and CCR7+CD45RA+CD45RO-CD95-CD27+CD28+. The clonotype originates from a man aged 35 to 55 in good health, CMV-negative, and a related stem cell transplant donor. The sequencing sample was made of naive CD8+ T cells sorted from PBMCs. The chain couples TRBV19 to TRBJ2-7, with a tentative D call TRBD1 (5 bases). The DNA for the CDR3 is TGTGCCAGTAAACGGCAAGGGGACTACGAGCAGTACTTC. Its translation is CASKRQGDYEQYF.